This paragraph covers one T cell receptor beta chain sequence. It lacks a known antigen. No base quality information exists; no much larger clone differs at one position. The sample comes from a study of blood T cell repertoires in COVID-19 (TCRdb year 2020). With regard to the full study: The collaborator samples originated in the United States, Italy and Spain and spanned the acute and convalescent phases of COVID-19. The material from the prospective study consisted of cDNA or gDNA derived from T cells, B-cell-depleted T cells, or PBMCs. Subjects who had been exposed to COVID-19, were actively infected with it, or had recovered from it provided the deeply sampled blood TCRbeta repertoires that made up the dataset. The repertoires were made available in a free public database intended to serve as a resource for research on the immune response to SARS-CoV-2. Samples came from the ongoing ImmuneRACE study (first 160 participants) plus 1,254 subjects from 6 global collaborators. Sample metadata almost always included a de-identified subject ID, COVID-19 status, age in years and sex. Where HLA class I and class II types were available, the types were taken from metadata supplied by the sample provider, not from assay-based typing. General study outcomes and caveats: The amount of clinical and demographic metadata varied by source and participant and was provided uncurated.

Participants in the prospective study were enrolled through a virtual design, were aged about 18 to 89 years, and lived in under 25 United States geographic areas. In the prospective study, participants were assigned to cohorts based on the clinical history participants reported in a screening survey and a study questionnaire. Recovered participants in ImmuneRACE Cohort 3 were defined by two consecutive negative NP/OP PCR tests, clearance by a healthcare professional, or resolution of symptoms. In the prospective study, mobile phlebotomists collected whole blood, serum and a nasopharyngeal or oropharyngeal swab from each participant. Participants in the prospective study had the option to provide additional blood draws and questionnaires over a roughly two-month period. Blood samples from the prospective study were shipped frozen or at room temperature prior to DNA extraction. From the cysteine up to the phenylalanine, the CDR3 has a length of 15 residues. Solely the CDR3 DNA is kept, with 45 bases framed from the first base. V and J lose 3 bases and 6 bases, and a span of 12 bases separates them. CDR1 and CDR2 are drawn from the germline V gene: MDHEN, SYDVKM.

TCRbeta CDR3 regions were amplified from genomic DNA by means of the immunoSEQ Assay, a bias-controlled multiplex PCR. The source study handled its data this way. The number of nucleated cells in each sample was estimated by amplification of reference gene primers within the assay. To quantify the absolute abundance of each unique TCRbeta CDR3 rearrangement, sequence reads were collapsed and filtered. For each sample, productive Simpson clonality was calculated as the square root of Simpson's diversity index across productive rearrangements. The clones in this table, taken by TCRdb from immuneACCESS, are in-frame only. Not every clone is retained; where verified, under half of the shortfall comes from an unresolved V gene, and the cause of the rest is unknown. From that table come the V and J calls and clone size; the DNA was used to work out D and trimming. In this sample the table shows about 300,000 clones, around nine tenths of which occur a single time. Jointly, the top ten make up about 2.7% of the sample.

The sequenced sample was PBMCs or T cells enriched from blood (not recorded which). The sequence links TRBV28 to TRBJ1-6; the best D guess is TRBD1, with 5 bases matching. The sequence came from a woman under 30 who had recovered from COVID-19. The CDR3: CASSFEDSFNSPLHF. The sequenced DNA: TGTGCCAGCAGTTTCGAAGACAGTTTTAATTCACCCCTCCACTTT.